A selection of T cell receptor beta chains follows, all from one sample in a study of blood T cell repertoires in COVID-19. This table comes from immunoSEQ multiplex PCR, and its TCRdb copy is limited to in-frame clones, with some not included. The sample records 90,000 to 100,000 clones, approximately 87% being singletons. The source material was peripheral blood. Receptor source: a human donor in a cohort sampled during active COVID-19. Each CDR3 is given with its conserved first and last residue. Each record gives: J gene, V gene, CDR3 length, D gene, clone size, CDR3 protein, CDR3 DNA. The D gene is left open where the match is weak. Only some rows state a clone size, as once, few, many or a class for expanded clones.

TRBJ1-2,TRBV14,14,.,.,CASSQERQALGYTF,TGTGCCAGCAGCCAAGAACGGCAGGCGTTAGGCTACACCTTC
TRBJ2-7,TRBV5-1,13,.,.,CASSEGHSYEQYF,TGCGCCAGCAGCGAGGGACATAGCTACGAGCAGTACTTC
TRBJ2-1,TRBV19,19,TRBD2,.,CASSIRGTSGRAEGNEQFF,TGTGCCAGTAGTATTCGGGGGACTAGCGGGAGGGCCGAGGGCAATGAGCAGTTCTTC
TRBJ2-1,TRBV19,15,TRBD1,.,CASSLQGATYNEQFF,TGTGCCAGTAGTCTACAGGGGGCTACCTACAATGAGCAGTTCTTC
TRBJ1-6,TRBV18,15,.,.,CASSQGSAYNSPLHF,TGTGCCAGCTCCCAGGGTTCCGCCTATAATTCACCCCTCCACTTT
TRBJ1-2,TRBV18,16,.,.,CASSQQPATVNYGYTF,TGTGCCAGCTCACAACAACCCGCGACAGTCAACTATGGCTACACCTTC
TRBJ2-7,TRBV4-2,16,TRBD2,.,CASSQPGLAGAGEQYF,TGTGCCAGCAGCCAGCCGGGACTAGCGGGGGCGGGCGAGCAGTACTTC
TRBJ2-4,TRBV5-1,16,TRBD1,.,CASSSGQGVGKNIQYF,TGCGCCAGCAGCTCGGGACAGGGGGTAGGCAAAAACATTCAGTACTTC
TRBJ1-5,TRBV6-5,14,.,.,CASSPDSFHQPQHF,TGTGCCAGCAGCCCGGACAGCTTCCATCAGCCCCAGCATTTT
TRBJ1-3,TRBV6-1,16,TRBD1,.,CASSERTGISGNTIYF,TGTGCCAGCAGTGAAAGGACAGGGATCTCTGGAAACACCATATATTTT
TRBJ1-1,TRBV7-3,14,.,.,CASSLRPGNTEAFF,TGTGCCAGCAGCTTACGGCCAGGGAACACTGAAGCTTTCTTT
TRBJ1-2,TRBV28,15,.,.,CASTLRRGASGGYTF,TGTGCCAGCACCCTGAGGAGGGGGGCTAGCGGTGGCTACACCTTC
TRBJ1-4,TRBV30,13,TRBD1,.,CAWDRQGGEKLFF,TGTGCCTGGGACAGACAGGGAGGTGAAAAACTGTTTTTT
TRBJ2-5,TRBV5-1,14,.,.,CASTRGRGQETQYF,TGCGCCAGCACCCGAGGACGGGGGCAAGAGACCCAGTACTTC
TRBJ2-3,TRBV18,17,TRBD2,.,CASSPWNSGGETDTQYF,TGTGCCAGCTCACCATGGAACTCCGGGGGGGAGACAGATACGCAGTATTTT
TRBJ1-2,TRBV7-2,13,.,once,CASRSQEMIGYTF,TGTGCCAGCAGGTCTCAGGAAATGATTGGCTACACCTTC
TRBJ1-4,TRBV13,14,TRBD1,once,CASSLGRGDEKLFF,TGTGCCAGCAGCTTAGGCAGGGGGGATGAAAAACTGTTTTTT
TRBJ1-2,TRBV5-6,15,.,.,CASSLATGTNYGYTF,TGTGCCAGCAGCTTAGCTACAGGGACCAACTATGGCTACACCTTC
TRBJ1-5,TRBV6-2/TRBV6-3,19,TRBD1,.,CASSYSRDRGVNSNQPQHF,TGTGCCAGCAGTTACTCCCGGGACAGGGGGGTGAATAGCAATCAGCCCCAGCATTTT
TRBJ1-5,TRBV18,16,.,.,CASSPPGSTGNQPQHF,TGTGCCAGCTCACCACCTGGGAGTACGGGCAATCAGCCCCAGCATTTT
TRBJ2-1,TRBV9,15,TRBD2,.,CASSVGRGGYNEQFF,TGTGCCAGCAGCGTTGGGAGGGGTGGCTACAATGAGCAGTTCTTC
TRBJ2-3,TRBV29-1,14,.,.,CSVLQGVSTDTQYF,TGCAGCGTATTACAGGGAGTTAGCACAGATACGCAGTATTTT
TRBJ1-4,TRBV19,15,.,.,CASERRRGTNEKLFF,TGTGCCAGCGAACGCCGACGGGGAACTAATGAAAAACTGTTTTTT
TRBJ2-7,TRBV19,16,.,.,CASSIDGQGVAYEQYF,TGTGCCAGTAGTATAGACGGACAAGGGGTAGCCTACGAGCAGTACTTC
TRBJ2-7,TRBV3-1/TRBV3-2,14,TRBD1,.,CASSLGTGWSAQYF,TGTGCCAGCAGCCTCGGGACAGGGTGGTCGGCGCAGTACTTC
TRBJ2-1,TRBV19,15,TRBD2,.,CASSILAGVINEQFF,TGTGCCAGTAGTATTCTAGCGGGAGTGATAAATGAGCAGTTCTTC
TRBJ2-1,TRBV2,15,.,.,CASSEAPGGSLRQFF,TGTGCCAGCAGTGAAGCCCCCGGAGGGAGCTTGAGGCAGTTCTTC
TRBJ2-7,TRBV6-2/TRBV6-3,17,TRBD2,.,CASSYRTLAGGHYEQYF,TGTGCCAGCAGTTACCGAACCCTAGCGGGAGGACACTACGAGCAGTACTTC
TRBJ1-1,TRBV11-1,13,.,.,CASSLTDNTEAFF,TGTGCCAGCAGCTTAACAGACAACACTGAAGCTTTCTTT
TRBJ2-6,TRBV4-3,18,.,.,CASSQDSPGNSGANVLTF,TGCGCCAGCAGCCAAGATTCCCCAGGCAACTCTGGGGCCAACGTCCTGACTTTC
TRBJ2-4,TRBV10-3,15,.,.,CAISERHKAKNIQYF,TGTGCCATCAGTGAGCGACATAAAGCCAAAAACATTCAGTACTTC
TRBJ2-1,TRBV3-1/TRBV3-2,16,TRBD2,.,CASSFPTSGGNNEQFF,TGTGCCAGCAGCTTCCCGACTAGCGGGGGGAACAATGAGCAGTTCTTC
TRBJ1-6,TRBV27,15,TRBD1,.,CASSAMTGRGSPLHF,TGTGCCAGCAGTGCCATGACAGGGCGGGGTTCACCCCTCCACTTT
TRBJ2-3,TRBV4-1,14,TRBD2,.,CASSQEVAGDTQYF,TGCGCCAGCAGCCAAGAAGTAGCGGGTGATACGCAGTATTTT
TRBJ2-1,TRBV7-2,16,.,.,CASSFFYLSSYNEQFF,TGTGCCAGCAGCTTCTTCTACCTCTCAAGCTACAATGAGCAGTTCTTC
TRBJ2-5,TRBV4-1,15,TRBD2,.,CASSELLALQETQYF,TGCGCCAGCAGCGAACTACTAGCGCTCCAAGAGACCCAGTACTTC
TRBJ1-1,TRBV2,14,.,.,CASSALLDRTEAFF,TGTGCCAGCAGTGCCCTACTTGACAGGACTGAAGCTTTCTTT
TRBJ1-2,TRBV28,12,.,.,CASSLREYGYTF,TGTGCCAGCAGTTTGAGGGAATATGGCTACACCTTC
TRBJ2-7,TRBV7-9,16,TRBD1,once,CASSTGSGQGAYEQYF,TGTGCCAGCAGCACAGGGTCGGGACAGGGAGCCTACGAGCAGTACTTC
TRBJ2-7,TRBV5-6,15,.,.,CASSLGRGGTYEQYF,TGTGCCAGCAGCTTAGGGAGGGGGGGAACCTACGAGCAGTACTTC
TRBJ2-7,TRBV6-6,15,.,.,CASSTGRRGTYEQYF,TGTGCCAGCAGTACCGGACGGAGGGGAACCTACGAGCAGTACTTC
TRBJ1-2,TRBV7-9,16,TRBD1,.,CASSSEPGQGDYGYTF,TGTGCCAGCAGCTCAGAACCGGGACAGGGGGACTATGGCTACACCTTC
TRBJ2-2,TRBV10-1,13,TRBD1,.,CASSGTEAGELFF,TGCGCCAGCAGCGGGACAGAGGCCGGGGAGCTGTTTTTT
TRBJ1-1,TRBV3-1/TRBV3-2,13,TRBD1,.,CASSQGGTGGAFF,TGTGCCAGCAGCCAAGGTGGCACAGGGGGAGCTTTCTTT
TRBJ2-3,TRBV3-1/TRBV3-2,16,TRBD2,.,CASSSRTSGWTDTQYF,TGTGCCAGCAGCTCCCGGACTAGCGGGTGGACAGATACGCAGTATTTT
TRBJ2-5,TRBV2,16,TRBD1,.,CASSEATGTEKETQYF,TGTGCCAGCAGTGAAGCAACCGGGACAGAGAAAGAGACCCAGTACTTC
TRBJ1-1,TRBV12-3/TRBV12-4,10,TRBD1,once,CASYAGGAFF,TGTGCCAGCTATGCAGGGGGGGCTTTCTTT
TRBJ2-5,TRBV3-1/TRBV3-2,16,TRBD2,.,CASSQVGGGARETQYF,TGTGCCAGCAGCCAAGTGGGCGGGGGGGCGAGAGAGACCCAGTACTTC
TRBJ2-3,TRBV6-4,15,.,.,CASSDSPTRTDTQYF,TGTGCCAGCAGTGACTCCCCCACAAGAACAGATACGCAGTATTTT
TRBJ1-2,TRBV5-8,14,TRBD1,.,CASSSGTGSYGYTF,TGTGCCAGCAGCTCGGGGACAGGTTCCTATGGCTACACCTTC
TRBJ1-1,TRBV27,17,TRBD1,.,CASSSIQGVGVDTEAFF,TGTGCCAGCAGTTCGATACAGGGGGTGGGTGTTGACACTGAAGCTTTCTTT
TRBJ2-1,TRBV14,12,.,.,CASSLTYNEQFF,TGTGCCAGCAGCCTCACCTACAATGAGCAGTTCTTC
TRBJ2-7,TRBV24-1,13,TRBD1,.,CATSDTGVSEQYF,TGTGCCACCAGTGATACAGGGGTAAGCGAGCAGTACTTC
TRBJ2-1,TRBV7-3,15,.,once,CASSHDRSAYNEQFF,TGTGCCAGCAGTCACGACAGGTCGGCCTACAATGAGCAGTTCTTC
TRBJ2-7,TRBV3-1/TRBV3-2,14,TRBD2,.,CASSRGTSGYEQYF,TGTGCCAGCAGCCGAGGGACTAGCGGCTACGAGCAGTACTTC
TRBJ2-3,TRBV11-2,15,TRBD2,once,CASSLGLAGQDTQYF,TGTGCCAGCAGCTTAGGGCTAGCGGGGCAAGATACGCAGTATTTT
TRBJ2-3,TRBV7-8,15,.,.,CASSDHGVGVDTQYF,TGTGCCAGCAGCGACCACGGGGTAGGTGTAGATACGCAGTATTTT
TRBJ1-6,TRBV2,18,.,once,CASSEARGLSSYNSPLHF,TGTGCCAGCAGTGAAGCGCGGGGACTTAGCTCCTATAATTCACCCCTCCACTTT
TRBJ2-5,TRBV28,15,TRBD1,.,CAIRGAGGGTETQYF,TGTGCTATAAGGGGTGCAGGGGGTGGAACGGAGACCCAGTACTTC
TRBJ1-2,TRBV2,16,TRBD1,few,CASSERRPGQHYGYTF,TGTGCCAGCAGTGAACGGAGACCGGGACAGCACTATGGCTACACCTTC